Given below is one T cell receptor beta chain in context. Distinct nucleotide sequences in the sample also encode this CDR3. CDR3 size: 15 residues. CDR1 SGHRS and CDR2 YFSETQ come from the germline V gene. The V gene lost 0 bases and the J gene lost 0 bases, with 7 bases spanning the gap. The source of the sample is a study of blood T cell repertoires in COVID-19. Looking at the study overall: Samples came from the United States, Italy and Spain, spanning acute and convalescent COVID-19. T cells, B-cell-depleted T cells, or PBMCs supplied cDNA or gDNA.

Authors' processing steps: Researchers report that nucleated cell counts were estimated from reference gene primer amplification. The assay was immunoSEQ multiplex PCR, and TCRdb's table has in-frame clones only and misses some. That table is the source of V, J and clone size, and D and trimming were worked out from the DNA. The sample comprises around 260,000 clones, around four fifths of which are singletons, and 4.6% rests with the top ten. The sample taken for sequencing was peripheral blood. J is TRBJ1-3 and V is TRBV5-1; weak D call: TRBD1 (6 bases). This sequence was found in a man aged 60 to 69 who had recovered from COVID-19. Written as DNA, the CDR3 is TGCGCCAGCAGCTTGGCACAGGGCTCTGGAAACACCATATATTTT. Protein sequence: CASSLAQGSGNTIYF.